The 17 T cell receptor beta chains presented below share a single source sample, sequenced in a study of blood T cell repertoires in COVID-19. Libraries were prepared by immunoSEQ multiplex PCR; TCRdb keeps only in-frame clonotypes and omits some of them. The sample lists 100,000 to 150,000 clones, about 89% occurring once. Sequenced input: peripheral blood. The receptors here all came from a woman in her sixties or seventies with COVID-19, enrolled during active disease.

In its sample, this clone was seen once. This rearrangement joins TRBV5-1 to TRBJ2-3; 7 nucleotides match TRBD2. Germline CDR1 is SGHRS and CDR2 is YFSETQ. CDR3 length equals 16 residues. J gave up 4 bases and V 2 bases, and 10 bases lay outside the gene matches. The CDR3 bases are TGCGCCAGCAGCTTACCCCCCACTAGCGCTGCAGATACGCAGTATTTT. Translating gives CASSLPPTSAADTQYF.

This chain's CDR3 is CAFGTGRNQPQHF. The CDR3 DNA reads TGTGCCTTTGGGACAGGTCGTAATCAGCCCCAGCATTTT. The V call is TRBV11-3, the J call TRBJ1-5, with 8 positions matching TRBD1. V dropped 11 bases and J dropped 4; count of bases not matched to a gene: 7. In germline, CDR1 is SGHNT, CDR2 YENEEA. This CDR3 region has 13 residues.

The table lists this clone with a count of one. The rearrangement joins TRBV5-5 to TRBJ1-2; D not certain. The CDR3 length is 14 residues. V dropped 0 bases and J dropped 6 bases, with 12 bases sitting between them. Germline CDR1 reads SGHKS; CDR2 reads YYEKEE (reference sequence). DNA of the CDR3: TGTGCCAGCAGCTTGGGTTATAGGGAGGATGGCTACACCTTC. Translating gives CASSLGYREDGYTF.

This chain joins TRBV10-3 and TRBJ2-5; D perhaps matches TRBD2 (5 bases). V was trimmed by 3 bases and J by 5 bases, leaving 22 bases between them. Germline V gene sequence: CDR1 ENHRY, CDR2 SYGVKD. This CDR3 comprises 17 residues. CDR3: CAISDLAPGRGSETQYF. The CDR3 region has the DNA TGTGCCATCAGTGACCTCGCGCCAGGTAGAGGGTCGGAGACCCAGTACTTC.

The genes are TRBV3-1 (or the pseudogene TRBV3-2) and TRBJ1-3, with D possibly matching TRBD1 (5 bases). Per germline, CDR1 LGHDT and CDR2 YNNKEL (reference sequence). Trimming removed 0 bases from V and 5 bases from J, with 14 bases in between. CDR3 length: 16 residues. CDR3 loop: CASSQEVRTSRNTIYF. CDR3 coding DNA: TGTGCCAGCAGCCAAGAAGTCCGGACATCCAGAAACACCATATATTTT.

This chain connects TRBV6-5 to TRBJ1-2; 7 bases line up with TRBD1. CDR1 is MNHEY and CDR2 is SVGAGI in the germline V gene. There are 14 residues in the CDR3. The V segment lost 6 bases and the J segment 0 bases; nucleotides outside the gene matches: 4. The CDR3 DNA follows: TGTGCCAGCAGCTCAGGGGGGACTAACTATGGCTACACCTTC. Translation: CASSSGGTNYGYTF.

The chain recombines TRBV29-1 with TRBJ1-1, with unresolved D. There are 11 residues in the CDR3. From germline, CDR1 is SQVTM and CDR2 ANQGSEA. Trimming shortened V by 7 bases and J by 5 bases, and 11 bases separated the two germline ends. In DNA, the CDR3 is TGCAGCGCCAAGAGGCAGACTGAAGCTTTCTTT. Translated, it gives CSAKRQTEAFF.

The J gene is TRBJ2-1, the V gene TRBV3-1 (or the pseudogene TRBV3-2), with D unclear. The germline gives CDR1 LGHDT, CDR2 YNNKEL (reference sequence). The V end was cut by 3 bases, the J end by 0 bases, with 6 bases between. The CDR3 is 14 residues long. In nucleotides, the CDR3 is TGTGCCAGCAGCCACTTAGTCTCCTACAATGAGCAGTTCTTC. Residues: CASSHLVSYNEQFF.

The rearrangement uses TRBV20-1 and TRBJ1-1; 8 bases agree with TRBD1. The CDR3 runs 11 residues. Germline-derived CDR1 and CDR2 are DFQATT and SNEGSKA (reference sequence). V lost 8 bases, J lost 6 bases, and 5 bases stayed unmatched. The CDR3: CSPDRGAEAFF. Here the CDR3 DNA reads TGCAGTCCTGACAGGGGAGCTGAAGCTTTCTTT.

The chain employs TRBV10-3 and TRBJ2-7; D unclear. Germline V gives CDR1 ENHRY, CDR2 SYGVKD. Deletions cut 6 bases from V and 6 bases from J, with 18 bases between. This CDR3 is 14 amino acids long. The CDR3 sequence: CAISLAAEFTEQYF. The CDR3 bases are TGTGCCATCAGCCTGGCGGCCGAGTTCACCGAGCAGTACTTC.

The chain couples TRBV15 to TRBJ2-5; TRBD2 aligns across 9 bases. The CDR3 spans 16 residues. The V gene end was trimmed by 0 bases and the J gene end by 0 bases; junction bases not matched to a gene: 2. From germline, CDR1 is LNHNV and CDR2 YYDKDF (reference sequence). CDR3 bases: TGTGCCACCAGCAGAGATAGCGGGAGCTACCAAGAGACCCAGTACTTC. Its translation: CATSRDSGSYQETQYF.

Only a few counts were recorded for this clone. The J gene is TRBJ1-6, the V gene TRBV7-8, with 8 bases aligning to TRBD1. There are 16 residues in the CDR3. J was trimmed by 10 bases and V by 2 bases; bases with no gene match: 10. The germline V gene encodes CDR1 SGHVS and CDR2 FQNEAQ. The CDR3 reads CASSLKLVRGLSPLHF. The CDR3 coding sequence is TGTGCCAGCAGCTTAAAATTGGTCAGGGGGCTATCACCCCTCCACTTT.

This clone was picked up a small number of times. The genes are TRBV5-1 and TRBJ1-2; no definite D call. V lost 3 bases to trimming and J lost 2 bases, with 11 bases between them. This CDR3 spans 14 amino acids. Germline lookup yields CDR1 SGHRS and CDR2 YFSETQ. The CDR3 is CASSSGSQNYGYTF. DNA for the CDR3: TGCGCCAGCAGCTCGGGGAGTCAGAACTATGGCTACACCTTC.

This clone is a singleton in its sample. The chain joins TRBV4-1 to TRBJ1-4; tentatively, D is TRBD1 (6 bases). Trimming took 4 bases from V and 4 from J, leaving 16 bases between them. Germline V gene lookup returns CDR1 MGHRA and CDR2 YSYEKL. CDR3 length: 16 amino acids. Here the CDR3 reads CASSREQGGINEKLFF. The CDR3 coding sequence is TGCGCCAGCAGCCGAGAACAGGGAGGGATTAATGAAAAACTGTTTTTT.

V gene TRBV28 combines with J gene TRBJ1-6; 8 bases align to TRBD1. The V gene's germline CDR1 is MDHEN and CDR2 SYDVKM. Trimming took 7 bases from V and 8 from J; bases not matched to a gene: 7. The CDR3 contains 14 residues. The CDR3 region is CASISGTGDSPLHF. CDR3 DNA: TGTGCCAGCATCTCCGGGACAGGAGATTCACCCCTCCACTTT.

DNA for the CDR3: TGCGCCAGCAGCCAAGATATGTACCAGGGTACAGATACGCAGTATTTT. This codes for CASSQDMYQGTDTQYF. This rearrangement joins TRBV4-1 to TRBJ2-3, with D tentatively TRBD1 (5 bases). Germline V gene data show CDR1 as MGHRA and CDR2 as YSYEKL. The CDR3 sequence is 16 residues long. The V end was cut by 0 bases, the J end by 3 bases, with 13 bases between.

CDR3 in DNA: TGTGCCATCAGTGATTCCGCGGGGGGGAACACCGGGGAGCTGTTTTTT. This sequence encodes CAISDSAGGNTGELFF. The chain uses TRBV10-3 and TRBJ2-2; 8 nucleotides align to TRBD2. This CDR3 is 16 amino acids long. The germline V gene has CDR1 ENHRY and CDR2 SYGVKD. The V gene end was trimmed by 3 bases and the J gene end by 1 base; junction bases not matched to a gene: 4.